The 22 T cell receptor beta chains listed next were all sequenced from one sample in a study of CD8 T cells in ankylosing spondylitis (dated by TCRdb to between 2016 and 2019). Libraries were made using 5' RACE. Instrument on record: Illumina HiSeq 2500. TCRdb reprocessing: public reads trimmed at Q25 with fastp, clones called with MiXCR, in-frame beta chains kept. Rows are combined by CDR3 protein, so each entry shows the most common genes and DNA. This sample has hundreds of thousands of distinct CDR3 sequences in its table, and under 12% of those were observed once. The top ten clonotypes cover over 20% of the sample. Material for sequencing was blood, either unsorted or a sorted T cell fraction (not recorded which). These TCRs come from a male donor with ankylosing spondylitis or in good health (not recorded which).

This clonotype was seen at least ten times. V gene TRBV9 combines with J gene TRBJ1-1, with D unresolved. Germline CDR1 and CDR2: SGDLS and YYNGEE. Trimming took 4 bases from V and 1 from J, leaving 14 bases between them. The CDR3 runs 15 residues. The CDR3 DNA is TGTGCCAGCAGCACCTCGGGTAGGGCGAACACTGAAGCTTTCTTT. It yields the protein CASSTSGRANTEAFF.

The rearrangement links TRBV11-2 to TRBJ1-2; D is uncertain. Germline-derived CDR1 and CDR2 are SGHAT and FQNNGV. Trimming pared 1 base from V and 4 bases from J, leaving 10 bases between. The CDR3 totals 14 residues. CDR3 amino acids: CASSLATGVYGYTF. The DNA for the CDR3 is TGTGCCAGCAGCTTAGCGACGGGAGTCTATGGCTACACCTTC. Full variable domain (missing parts from reference TRBV11-2 and TRBJ1-2): EAGVAQSPRYKIIEKRQSVAFWCNPISGHATLYWYQQILGQGPKLLIQFQNNGVVDDSQLPKDRFSAERLKGVDSTLKIQPAKLEDSAVYLCASSLATGVYGYTFGSGTRLTVV.

This clonotype was recorded many times. J is TRBJ1-1 and V is TRBV29-1; 7 nucleotides match TRBD1. Trimming cost V 4 bases and J 4 bases; bases outside gene matches: 9. Germline values: CDR1 SQVTM, CDR2 ANQGSEA. The length of the CDR3 is 14 residues. The CDR3 DNA reads TGCAGCGTTGGCGGAGGGACAGTACCCACTGAAGCTTTCTTT. Amino acids: CSVGGGTVPTEAFF.

This clonotype was recorded a few times. The chain recombines TRBV7-8 with TRBJ2-5; no clear D gene. The germline gives CDR1 SGHVS, CDR2 FQNEAQ. The V and J ends lost 7 bases and 3 bases respectively, with 12 bases between them. The CDR3 runs to 13 residues. The CDR3 DNA reads as TGTGCCAGCATGGCTGCCTTAGAAGAGACCCAGTACTTC. Amino acid sequence: CASMAALEETQYF.

This clonotype was counted many times. The chain joins TRBV7-6 to TRBJ2-3, with D possibly being TRBD1 or TRBD2 (5 bases each). Trimming took 5 bases from V and 2 from J, leaving 14 bases between them. Germline V lookup: CDR1 SGHVS, CDR2 FNYEAQ. The CDR3 length is 15 residues. As DNA, the CDR3 is TGTGCCAGCAGCGACGCCGGGACGACCACAGATACGCAGTATTTT. Encoded protein: CASSDAGTTTDTQYF. The variable domain in full, completed from reference TRBV7-6 and TRBJ2-3, reads GAGVSQSPRYKVTKRGQDVALRCDPISGHVSLYWYRQALGQGPEFLTYFNYEAQQDKSGLPNDRFSAERPEGSISTLTIQRTEQRDSAMYRCASSDAGTTTDTQYFGPGTRLTVL.

This rearrangement joins TRBV11-2 to TRBJ2-7; D is unresolved. The ends were cut back, 5 bases at V and 0 bases at J, with 11 bases in the middle. The CDR3 sequence is 14 residues long. Germline-derived CDR1 and CDR2 are SGHAT and FQNNGV. The CDR3 loop reads CASSLRTASYEQYF. The CDR3 bases are TGTGCCAGCAGCCTCCGGACGGCCTCCTACGAGCAGTACTTC.

This clonotype was counted ten times or more. The CDR3 nucleotides are TGTGCCAGCAGCTTAGGCGTCTACCTCTACGAGCAGTACTTC. Translation gives CASSLGVYLYEQYF. The chain carries TRBV7-2 and TRBJ2-7; no clear D. Deletions cut 1 base from V and 3 bases from J, with 10 bases between. CDR1 and CDR2 (germline): SGHTA, FQGNSA. This CDR3 spans 14 amino acids.

Comments on this clonotype: One end of the junction is discordant with germline, which a read error may explain. The chain employs TRBV29-1 and TRBJ1-5; a possible D gene is TRBD1 (5 bases). Germline-derived CDR1 and CDR2 are SQVTM and ANQGSEA. The CDR3 runs to 13 residues. The CDR3 sequence: CNVEVARGQPQHF. The CDR3 DNA reads TGCAACGTTGAAGTAGCTCGGGGCCAGCCCCAGCATTTT.

In this sample, this clonotype turned up a few times. The V call is TRBV3-1, the J call TRBJ2-4; D not resolved. V lost 1 base to trimming and J lost 3 bases, with 13 bases between them. The CDR3 is 16 amino acids. CDR1 and CDR2 from the germline V gene are LGHDT and YNNKEL (reference sequence). CDR3: CASSQVLGWDKNIQYF. CDR3 bases: TGTGCCAGCAGCCAAGTGCTGGGTTGGGACAAAAACATTCAGTACTTC. Filled out from reference TRBV3-1 and TRBJ2-4, the complete variable domain reads DTAVSQTPKYLVTQMGNDKSIKCEQNLGHDTMYWYKQDSKKFLKIMFSYNNKELIINETVPNRFSPKSPDKAHLNLHINSLELGDSAVYFCASSQVLGWDKNIQYFGAGTRLSVL.

This clonotype was picked up one time. The rearrangement joins TRBV6-4 to TRBJ2-3; 13 nucleotides agree with TRBD2. The V segment lost 6 bases and the J segment 2 bases; nucleotides outside the gene matches: 5. The CDR3 is 16 residues long. Germline CDR1 reads MRHNA; CDR2 reads SNTAGT. CDR3 nucleotide sequence: TGTGCCAGCAGAGGACTAGCGGGGGACCACACAGATACGCAGTATTTT. As protein: CASRGLAGDHTDTQYF.

This clonotype was counted at least ten times. The chain uses TRBV9 and TRBJ2-7, with 7 bases fitting TRBD1. V was clipped by 0 bases and J by 2 bases; unmatched bases: 2. The CDR3 consists of 14 residues. Germline V gene lookup returns CDR1 SGDLS and CDR2 YYNGEE. CDR3 in amino acids: CASSVGDRAYEQYF. DNA of the CDR3: TGTGCCAGCAGCGTAGGCGACAGGGCCTACGAGCAGTACTTC.

This clonotype was counted many times. V usage is TRBV3-1 and J usage is TRBJ2-1, with 10 nucleotides matching TRBD2. The V segment lost 4 bases and the J segment 8 bases; nucleotides outside the gene matches: 14. The CDR3 loop spans 17 amino acids. Germline V gene lookup returns CDR1 LGHDT and CDR2 YNNKEL (reference sequence). The DNA of the CDR3 is TGTGCCAGCAGCCCGACTAGCGGGTCGACTCTGGAGGATGAGCAGTTCTTC. This sequence encodes CASSPTSGSTLEDEQFF.

This rearrangement joins TRBV7-2 to TRBJ1-1, with 7 nucleotides matching TRBD1. V trimming: 5 bases; J trimming: 4 bases; junction bases outside the gene matches: 10. The germline gives CDR1 SGHTA, CDR2 FQGNSA. The CDR3 consists of 15 residues. This chain's CDR3 is CASSPEGARVTEAFF. In DNA form, the CDR3 reads TGTGCCAGCAGCCCAGAGGGGGCGAGAGTCACTGAAGCTTTCTTT.

This clonotype has a count of ten or more. The V and J genes are TRBV9 and TRBJ1-4; TRBD1 might be the D (6 bases). In germline, CDR1 is SGDLS, CDR2 YYNGEE. The CDR3 loop spans 15 amino acids. The V end was cut by 3 bases, the J end by 3 bases, with 12 bases between. Written as DNA, the CDR3 is TGTGCCAGCAGCGCCCCAGGGGACCCTAATGAAAAACTGTTTTTT. Translation: CASSAPGDPNEKLFF.

This clonotype has at least ten counts. The rearrangement joins TRBV7-2 to TRBJ2-3; either TRBD1 or TRBD2 may fit D (5 bases each). The CDR3 covers 14 residues. V lost 4 bases and J 1 base, leaving 9 bases between the germline ends. Germline CDR1 reads SGHTA; CDR2 reads FQGNSA. CDR3 sequence reads: CASSSRDGTDTQYF. In DNA, the CDR3 is TGTGCCAGCAGCTCCAGGGACGGCACAGATACGCAGTATTTT. The variable domain in full, completed from reference TRBV7-2 and TRBJ2-3, reads GAGVSQSPSNKVTEKGKDVELRCDPISGHTALYWYRQSLGQGLEFLIYFQGNSAPDKSGLPSDRFSAERTGGSVSTLTIQRTQQEDSAVYLCASSSRDGTDTQYFGPGTRLTVL.

In this sample, this clonotype turned up many times. V gene TRBV20-1 combines with J gene TRBJ2-5, with 12 bases fitting TRBD1. This CDR3 is 16 amino acids long. Germline V gives CDR1 DFQATT, CDR2 SNEGSKA (reference sequence). V dropped 2 bases and J dropped 2; count of bases not matched to a gene: 6. The chain's CDR3 is CSARSGDRGRQETQYF. The CDR3 bases are TGCAGTGCTAGATCGGGGGACAGGGGGCGTCAAGAGACCCAGTACTTC.

This clonotype has more than one count but fewer than ten. The J gene is TRBJ2-6, the V gene TRBV12-3 or TRBV12-4, with D uncertain. CDR3 length: 15 amino acids. Trimming took off 2 bases at V and 5 bases at J, with 10 bases between the two ends. This chain's CDR3 is CASSLRASRANVLTF. CDR3 sequence (DNA): TGTGCCAGCAGTTTAAGGGCTAGTAGGGCCAACGTCCTGACTTTC.

The chain recombines TRBV5-1 with TRBJ1-2, with a possible D match to TRBD1 (5 bases). V lost 7 bases and J 2 bases, leaving 9 bases between the germline ends. The germline CDR1 and CDR2 sequences are SGHRS and YFSETQ. CDR3 size: 12 residues. CDR3 nucleotides: TGCGCCAGCCGGGGGGAGAACTATGGCTACACCTTC. Its protein is CASRGENYGYTF.

This clonotype was seen ten or more times. This rearrangement joins TRBV20-1 to TRBJ2-2; weak D call: TRBD2 (6 bases). Germline V gives CDR1 DFQATT, CDR2 SNEGSKA (reference sequence). The V end lost 5 bases, the J end lost 5 bases, and 15 bases lay between the germline ends. The CDR3 loop spans 14 amino acids. CDR3 residues: CSAPLTAGTGELFF. CDR3 bases: TGCAGTGCTCCCCTGACGGCGGGGACCGGGGAGCTGTTTTTT.

In this sample, this clonotype turned up many times. The V call is TRBV11-2, the J call TRBJ1-2; D uncertain. This CDR3 is built from 14 residues. Germline assignment: CDR1 SGHAT and CDR2 FQNNGV. Trimming shortened V by 2 bases and J by 5 bases, and 12 bases separated the two germline ends. The CDR3 loop reads CASSLSGPTYGYTF. CDR3 in DNA: TGTGCCAGCAGCTTATCAGGACCTACTTATGGCTACACCTTC.

This clonotype was observed at least ten times. The chain joins TRBV20-1 to TRBJ2-1, with 9 bases that match TRBD1. The CDR3 consists of 15 residues. V lost 5 bases and J lost 6; bases outside the gene matches: 11. Germline V lookup: CDR1 DFQATT, CDR2 SNEGSKA (reference sequence). The CDR3 sequence: CSAPPGQGHFNEQFF. CDR3 nucleotide sequence: TGCAGTGCTCCCCCGGGACAGGGCCATTTCAATGAGCAGTTCTTC.

This sequence joins TRBV6-1 and TRBJ1-5, with TRBD1 matching 9 bases. The CDR3 has 16 amino acids. V dropped 3 bases and J dropped 4; count of bases not matched to a gene: 7. CDR1 is MNHNS and CDR2 is SASEGT in the germline V gene. CDR3 sequence reads: CASSEGMDRGNQPQHF. CDR3 sequence (DNA): TGTGCCAGCAGTGAGGGCATGGACAGGGGTAATCAGCCCCAGCATTTT.